The 9 T cell receptor beta chains reported below all come from one sample, sequenced in a study of regulatory T cells in long-lasting Graves disease. TCR beta libraries were built with iRepertoire HTBI primers and Arm-PCR of CDR3 regions. TCRdb reprocessed the multiplex PCR reads with MiXCR, giving one entry per CDR3 protein. This sample has some 370,000 distinct CDR3 sequences; around 21% occur once, and the top ten carry about 20%. Indicated time point: persistent/refractory GD, antithyroid drugs over 5 years with positive TRAb. With RNA extracted from PBMCs as input, the TCR library was made. The starting material was peripheral blood mononuclear cells (PBMCs), obtained when the disease was refractory, from a patient treated with antithyroid drugs. These receptors came from a female donor with Graves disease.

This clonotype was recorded many times. This rearrangement joins TRBV2 to TRBJ1-4; D remains ambiguous. There are 15 residues in the CDR3. CDR1 and CDR2 (germline): SNHLY, FYNNEI. V was shortened by 8 bases and J by 0 bases, with 13 bases between the two germline ends. CDR3 sequence reads: CASQEGPATNEKLFF. As DNA, the CDR3 is TGTGCCAGCCAGGAAGGTCCCGCAACTAATGAAAAACTGTTTTTT.

This clonotype was seen more than once but under ten times. V gene TRBV7-9 combines with J gene TRBJ1-4; D call uncertain. This CDR3 has 16 amino acids. V was cut by 5 bases and J by 0 bases, with 13 bases left in between. The V gene's germline CDR1 is SEHNR and CDR2 FQNEAQ (reference sequence). CDR3 amino acids: CASSAPDTTTNEKLFF. The CDR3 region has the DNA TGTGCCAGCAGCGCCCCAGACACCACAACTAATGAAAAACTGTTTTTT.

The rearrangement joins TRBV12-3 or TRBV12-4 to TRBJ1-2, with D perhaps TRBD1 (5 bases). Trimming cost V 0 bases and J 6 bases, with 11 bases left between them. The CDR3 has 14 amino acids. This CDR3 is CASSLAAQADGYTF. DNA of the CDR3: TGTGCCAGCAGTTTAGCTGCACAGGCCGATGGCTACACCTTC.

This clonotype was observed at least ten times. This chain uses TRBV20-1 with TRBJ2-5, with 9 bases identical to TRBD2. The junction had 7 bases not matched to a gene; V was cut back by 0 bases and J by 5 bases. Germline V gives CDR1 DFQATT, CDR2 SNEGSKA (reference sequence). The CDR3 spans 15 residues. The chain's CDR3 is CSARDLAGAGETQYF. CDR3 nucleotides: TGCAGTGCTAGAGATTTAGCGGGAGCCGGGGAGACCCAGTACTTC.

This CDR3 is CSARVSRISGRGNTGELFF. The CDR3 DNA reads as TGCAGTGCTAGAGTTTCTCGGATTAGCGGGAGGGGGAACACCGGGGAGCTGTTTTTT. J is TRBJ2-2 and V is TRBV20-1, with 11 bases that match TRBD2. CDR3 size: 19 residues. The germline V gene encodes CDR1 DFQATT and CDR2 SNEGSKA (reference sequence). V lost 1 base, J lost 1 base, and 11 bases stayed unmatched.

This rearrangement joins TRBV5-4 to TRBJ2-2, with a tentative D call TRBD2 (5 bases). Germline lookup yields CDR1 SGHNT and CDR2 YYREEE (reference sequence). The CDR3 contains 13 residues. V was trimmed by 6 bases and J by 8 bases, leaving 14 bases between them. CDR3 DNA sequence: TGTGCCAGCACCACCCATTCGGGGGGGGAGCTGTTTTTT. Translation: CASTTHSGGELFF.

This clonotype was found many times. V and J are TRBV27 and TRBJ2-7, with 7 positions matching TRBD2. From germline, CDR1 is MNHEY and CDR2 SMNVEV (reference sequence). The CDR3 consists of 13 residues. J lost 5 bases, V lost 3 bases, and 4 bases had no gene match. CDR3 DNA: TGTGCCAGCAGTTTTGGGGGGGTTAACGAGCAGTACTTC. It specifies CASSFGGVNEQYF.

V gene TRBV20-1 combines with J gene TRBJ2-2; TRBD2 matches at 7 bases. Germline loops: CDR1 DFQATT, CDR2 SNEGSKA (reference sequence). The CDR3 sequence is 15 residues long. V gave up 2 bases and J gave up 2 bases; unmatched junction bases: 5. This chain's CDR3 is CSARIAGVNTGELFF. CDR3 nucleotide sequence: TGCAGTGCTAGAATTGCGGGAGTCAACACCGGGGAGCTGTTTTTT.

The V gene is TRBV7-8, the J gene TRBJ2-7; 7 nucleotides line up with TRBD1. The germline V gene encodes CDR1 SGHVS and CDR2 FQNEAQ. This CDR3 is built from 15 residues. Trimming removed 3 bases from V and 4 bases from J; junction bases left unmatched: 9. CDR3 in DNA: TGTGCCAGCAGCTTGCTACAGGGGAATTTATACGAGCAGTACTTC. This encodes CASSLLQGNLYEQYF.